This entry describes one TCR beta chain. Its cognate antigen is unknown. This sample was taken from a study of post-analysis software for immune sequencing data. General observations from the study: Samples from one preparation batch, clustered by F measure, grouped strongly together. TRBV5-6, TRBV5-1 and TRBV20-1 were among 4 or 5 TRBV segments more frequent in patients than controls. Multiple sclerosis was associated with a significant reduction in normalized Chao1 diversity relative to controls.

CDR3 length equals 16 residues. Germline loops: CDR1 MDHEN, CDR2 SYDVKM. J lost 7 bases, V lost 3 bases, and 11 bases had no gene match. cDNA libraries of TCR beta carried unique molecular identifiers. Starting from approximately 0.95 to 9.8 million T cells, the study yielded approximately 500,000 cDNA molecules. TCRdb analysed the PCR reads with MiXCR anew, one entry per CDR3 protein. The table shows fewer than 850,000 distinct CDR3 sequences, with about 32% occurring only once. The genes are TRBV28 and TRBJ2-3, with 9 bases matching TRBD2. The TCR originated in a girl under 18 with multiple sclerosis. Sequencing was done on a sample of blood. Here the CDR3 DNA reads TGTGCCAGCAGTTTCTGGAGCCTAGCGGGAAGGAATACGCAGTATTTT. It codes for CASSFWSLAGRNTQYF.